This T cell receptor beta chain was found in a study of tumor-infiltrating lymphocytes in primary liver carcinoma. Looking at the study overall: The patients presented with primary liver carcinoma, which was managed through surgical resection.

Germline DNA was extracted alongside blood RNA, which was obtained from unsorted whole blood. Trimming shortened V by 3 bases and J by 5 bases, and 9 bases separated the two germline ends. CDR1 SQVTM and CDR2 ANQGSEA come from the germline V gene. The CDR3 spans 12 residues. A constant-region primer primed TCR beta cDNA synthesis from 400 to 600 ng of total RNA. ARM-PCR was slightly modified, and three nested multiplex PCR rounds with it gave rise to the TCR beta libraries. With TRBV1-TRBV30 forward primers and a C-beta reverse primer, the first two PCR rounds were run for approximately 10 cycles each. Each CDR3 protein is one row after TCRdb ran MiXCR on the multiplex PCR reads. Of 300,000 to 350,000 distinct CDR3 sequences in the sample, approximately 65% are singletons; the top ten hold about 6.5%.

The chain is built from TRBV29-1 and TRBJ2-3; D possibly corresponds to TRBD1 (5 bases). The specimen was peripheral blood. The origin of this receptor is a man aged 35-49 years with primary liver carcinoma and hepatitis B virus infection. The CDR3 bases are TGCAGCGTTGAGACTGACAGAGATACGCAGTATTTT. Translating it yields CSVETDRDTQYF.